Below are 17 T cell receptor beta chains sequenced from a single sample in a study of T-cell reconstitution after alpha-beta-depleted transplantation in children. The TCRbeta library incorporated unique molecular identifiers. TCRdb re-analysed the PCR reads in MiXCR, keeping a single row per CDR3 protein. The sample lists about 400,000 distinct CDR3 sequences, just over 20% occurring once. This specimen consisted of PBMCs from the stem cell graft donor, obtained from the stem cell graft. These receptors all stem from a human donor who donated a stem cell graft to a child with acute myeloid leukemia.

This clonotype was counted ten times or more. DNA for the CDR3: TGTGCCAGCAGTGTTTGGGGACAGATGAACACTGAAGCTTTCTTT. Translating it yields CASSVWGQMNTEAFF. The J gene is TRBJ1-1, the V gene TRBV6-1; 7 bases align to TRBD1. CDR3 length: 15 amino acids. Germline lookup yields CDR1 MNHNS and CDR2 SASEGT. J was trimmed by 0 bases and V by 4 bases; bases with no gene match: 5.

This clonotype was seen a handful of times. The V call is TRBV29-1, the J call TRBJ2-7; possible D gene TRBD2, 6 bases. Trimming pared 4 bases from V and 2 bases from J, leaving 12 bases between. CDR3 length: 13 residues. The germline V gene has CDR1 SQVTM and CDR2 ANQGSEA. The CDR3 loop is CSVGGLMTYEQYF. DNA of the CDR3: TGCAGCGTTGGGGGACTGATGACCTACGAGCAGTACTTC.

This clonotype was seen more than once but under ten times. The CDR3 region is CASKRQGSAYEQYF. CDR3 DNA: TGTGCCAGCAAAAGACAGGGATCAGCTTACGAGCAGTACTTC. The chain has TRBV12-3 or TRBV12-4 and TRBJ2-7; the match to TRBD1 covers 7 bases. The CDR3 is 14 residues long. V was clipped by 7 bases and J by 4 bases; unmatched bases: 10.

This clonotype has at least ten counts. The rearrangement links TRBV9 to TRBJ2-7; D remains ambiguous. CDR3 length equals 14 residues. The ends were cut back, 1 base at V and 0 bases at J, with 8 bases in the middle. Germline loops: CDR1 SGDLS, CDR2 YYNGEE. The CDR3 coding sequence is TGTGCCAGCAGCGTAAGGGTAGACTCCTACGAGCAGTACTTC. Translating it yields CASSVRVDSYEQYF.

The chain combines TRBV20-1 with TRBJ2-1; no clear D. The CDR3 is 11 amino acids. Trimming left V 4 bases short and J 9 bases short, with 10 bases between. CDR1 is DFQATT and CDR2 is SNEGSKA in the germline V gene (reference sequence). CDR3 nucleotide sequence: TGCAGTGCTAAAGGTTACCCTGAGCAGTTCTTC. This translates into CSAKGYPEQFF.

This clonotype has just a few counts. The rearrangement uses TRBV20-1 and TRBJ2-3, with D maybe TRBD2 (6 bases). Germline V lookup: CDR1 DFQATT, CDR2 SNEGSKA (reference sequence). There are 13 residues in the CDR3. The germline V and J ends were trimmed by 4 bases and 4 bases, with 12 bases remaining between them. The CDR3 DNA sequence: TGCAGTGCTACGGCGGGACCCGCAGATACGCAGTATTTT. Translation gives CSATAGPADTQYF.

The V and J genes are TRBV6-1 and TRBJ2-1; 11 bases line up with TRBD2. J gave up 6 bases and V 5 bases, and 6 bases lay outside the gene matches. The germline gives CDR1 MNHNS, CDR2 SASEGT. The CDR3 has 15 amino acids. This CDR3 is CASSLWTSGPNEQFF. CDR3 coding DNA: TGTGCCAGCAGTCTATGGACTAGCGGGCCCAATGAGCAGTTCTTC.

The J gene is TRBJ2-2, the V gene TRBV2; D call uncertain. CDR1 and CDR2 from the germline V gene are SNHLY and FYNNEI. V gave up 9 bases and J gave up 7 bases, with 9 bases separating them. CDR3 length: 11 residues. DNA of the CDR3: TGTGCCAGTTTCGGCGGCGGGGAGCTGTTTTTT. Translating it yields CASFGGGELFF.

This clonotype appeared a few times. This chain links TRBV28 with TRBJ2-5; 7 bases are a match to TRBD1. Germline V gene lookup returns CDR1 MDHEN and CDR2 SYDVKM. Germline trimming cut 4 bases from V and 2 bases from J; bases unmatched to any gene: 7. The CDR3 spans 15 residues. The DNA for the CDR3 is TGTGCCAGCAGTTCCCCGGGGACAGAACAAGAGACCCAGTACTTC. Protein: CASSSPGTEQETQYF.

This clonotype was observed a handful of times. The chain has TRBV12-3 or TRBV12-4 and TRBJ1-6; D gene unclear. V lost 6 bases to trimming and J lost 10 bases, with 10 bases between them. The CDR3 consists of 12 residues. The CDR3 reads CASSQGMSPLHF. The CDR3 DNA reads as TGTGCCAGCAGCCAAGGAATGTCACCCCTCCACTTT.

This clonotype was detected only a few times. The V call is TRBV20-1, the J call TRBJ1-1; weak D call: TRBD1 (6 bases). V lost 2 bases and J 0 bases, leaving 10 bases between the germline ends. Looked up from germline, CDR1 is DFQATT and CDR2 is SNEGSKA (reference sequence). The length of the CDR3 is 14 residues. CDR3: CSARRGLLNTEAFF. CDR3 DNA: TGCAGTGCTAGAAGGGGGTTACTGAACACTGAAGCTTTCTTT.

The genes are TRBV10-1 and TRBJ2-7; a weak D match, TRBD2 (5 bases). The CDR3 totals 11 residues. Germline CDR1 reads WNHNN; CDR2 reads SYGVQD (reference sequence). The V and J ends lost 8 bases and 5 bases respectively, with 10 bases between them. The CDR3 protein is CASSRGHEQYF. CDR3 coding DNA: TGCGCCAGCTCACGGGGTCACGAGCAGTACTTC.

This clonotype came up a few times. The chain recombines TRBV12-3 or TRBV12-4 with TRBJ1-1, with 7 bases lining up with TRBD1. V trimming: 4 bases; J trimming: 10 bases; junction bases outside the gene matches: 6. This CDR3 has 12 residues. For the CDR3, the DNA is TGTGCCAGCAGTTGGACAGGCCCTGCAGCTTTCTTT. As protein: CASSWTGPAAFF.

The chain recombines TRBV4-3 with TRBJ2-1, with D perhaps matching TRBD2 (6 bases). The V end was cut by 0 bases, the J end by 6 bases, with 18 bases between. The CDR3 consists of 17 residues. In germline, CDR1 is LGHNA, CDR2 YSLEER. For the CDR3, the DNA is TGCGCCAGCAGCCAAGATGAGGTGACTAGGTTCGGCAATGAGCAGTTCTTC. Protein: CASSQDEVTRFGNEQFF.

This clonotype occurred a few times. This rearrangement joins TRBV10-3 to TRBJ2-5, with D possibly matching TRBD1 (6 bases). V lost 6 bases, J lost 4 bases, and 15 bases lay in between. The CDR3 totals 14 residues. Germline CDR1 ENHRY, CDR2 SYGVKD. Written as DNA, the CDR3 is TGTGCCATCAGGCCGGACAGCAAAGGAGAGACCCAGTACTTC. Translating it yields CAIRPDSKGETQYF.

Many counts were recorded for this clonotype. The chain uses TRBV29-1 and TRBJ2-3, with 10 nucleotides matching TRBD2. CDR3 length equals 15 residues. The junction had 9 bases not matched to a gene; V was cut back by 4 bases and J by 5 bases. Per germline, CDR1 SQVTM and CDR2 ANQGSEA. The CDR3 DNA is TGCAGCGTTGGGCTCTGGCTAGCGGGAGTAGATACGCAGTATTTT. Encoded protein: CSVGLWLAGVDTQYF.

This clonotype was found a few times. This sequence joins TRBV29-1 and TRBJ2-2; 8 positions agree with TRBD1. There are 17 residues in the CDR3. V lost 0 bases to trimming and J lost 5 bases; unmatched junction nucleotides: 11. Germline V gives CDR1 SQVTM, CDR2 ANQGSEA. This chain's CDR3 is CSVEDLRGRGLTGELFF. For the CDR3, the DNA is TGCAGCGTTGAAGATCTTAGGGGCAGGGGGCTGACCGGGGAGCTGTTTTTT.